The 16 T cell receptor beta chains below come from one sample, sequenced in a study of shared clonotypes between healthy human individuals (TCRdb year 2020). Libraries came from the immunoSEQ multiplex PCR assay. This is the immuneACCESS table as TCRdb keeps it, with only in-frame sequences that have V and J called. A part of the clones is gone; compared with another copy, unresolved V genes explain less than half, and the rest is unexplained. In this sample the table shows some 2,500,000 clones, around 90% of which occur a single time. The top ten constitute 0.3% to 0.4% of the sample. The sample was naive CD4+ T cells from PBMCs. This specimen's cell subset or site label, per the study, means: CD45RA+ positively selected. These receptor sequences come from a man in his late teens or twenties in good health. Some clones in this sample may be carry-over from other donors' samples.

This sequence joins TRBV5-1 and TRBJ2-2; 8 nucleotides agree with TRBD2. The CDR3 has 15 residues. V lost 3 bases, J lost 7 bases, and 8 bases stayed unmatched. The germline V gene has CDR1 SGHRS and CDR2 YFSETQ. This CDR3 is CASSSLREGHGELFF. The CDR3 bases are TGCGCCAGCAGCTCCTTACGGGAGGGGCACGGGGAGCTGTTTTTT. Complete variable domain (other parts from reference TRBV5-1 and TRBJ2-2): KAGVTQTPRYLIKTRGQQVTLSCSPISGHRSVSWYQQTPGQGLQFLFEYFSETQRNKGNFPGRFSGRQFSNSRSEMNVSTLELGDSALYLCASSSLREGHGELFFGEGSRLTVL.

Of note for this clone: The junction shows a germline mismatch at one end, possibly a read error. The chain couples TRBV5-4 to TRBJ2-7, with TRBD2 matching 12 bases. The CDR3 runs to 15 residues. Germline V CDR1 and CDR2: SGHNT, YYREEE (reference sequence). For the CDR3, the DNA is TGTGCCAGCAGCGCCCGACTAGCGGGAGTCTACCAGCAGTACTTC. It codes for CASSARLAGVYQQYF. Based on the CDR3 plus reference TRBV5-4 and TRBJ2-7, the full variable domain is ETGVTQSPTHLIKTRGQQVTLRCSSQSGHNTVSWYQQALGQGPQFIFQYYREEENGRGNFPPRFSGLQFPNYSSELNVNALELDDSALYLCASSARLAGVYQQYFGPGTRLTVT.

The chain carries TRBV5-1 and TRBJ2-2; TRBD2 matches 7 bases. The J segment lost 0 bases and the V segment lost 6 bases, leaving 5 bases of the junction unmatched. CDR1 and CDR2 (germline): SGHRS, YFSETQ. The length of the CDR3 is 15 residues. The CDR3 DNA reads as TGCGCCAGCACGGGGGGAGGGACGAACACCGGGGAGCTGTTTTTT. It specifies CASTGGGTNTGELFF. Together with reference TRBV5-1 and TRBJ2-2, the CDR3 gives the full variable domain: KAGVTQTPRYLIKTRGQQVTLSCSPISGHRSVSWYQQTPGQGLQFLFEYFSETQRNKGNFPGRFSGRQFSNSRSEMNVSTLELGDSALYLCASTGGGTNTGELFFGEGSRLTVL.

The chain carries TRBV5-1 and TRBJ2-6; D unclear. Trimming stripped 4 bases from V and 4 bases from J, with 9 bases between. Germline lookup yields CDR1 SGHRS and CDR2 YFSETQ. This CDR3 has 14 residues. The CDR3 protein is CASSTLGGANVLTF. The CDR3 DNA reads TGCGCCAGCAGCACCCTAGGCGGGGCCAACGTCCTGACTTTC. Supplemented by reference TRBV5-1 and TRBJ2-6, the full variable domain reads KAGVTQTPRYLIKTRGQQVTLSCSPISGHRSVSWYQQTPGQGLQFLFEYFSETQRNKGNFPGRFSGRQFSNSRSEMNVSTLELGDSALYLCASSTLGGANVLTFGAGSRLTVL.

This clone appeared a few times. V gene TRBV11-2 combines with J gene TRBJ1-2, with D perhaps TRBD1 (5 bases). Germline V lookup: CDR1 SGHAT, CDR2 FQNNGV. Trimming pared 3 bases from V and 4 bases from J, leaving 18 bases between. This CDR3 comprises 16 residues. The CDR3 is CASSFNLGGDGYGYTF. CDR3 nucleotides: TGTGCCAGCAGCTTCAATTTGGGAGGGGATGGCTATGGCTACACCTTC.

J is TRBJ2-1 and V is TRBV7-6, with 10 bases lining up with TRBD2. The germline CDR1 and CDR2 sequences are SGHVS and FNYEAQ. J was trimmed by 1 base and V by 3 bases; bases with no gene match: 3. This CDR3 is 16 amino acids long. CDR3 amino acids: CASSFLAGASYNEQFF. The DNA of the CDR3 is TGTGCCAGCAGCTTTCTAGCGGGAGCTTCCTACAATGAGCAGTTCTTC. Full variable domain (outside the CDR3, taken from reference TRBV7-6 and TRBJ2-1): GAGVSQSPRYKVTKRGQDVALRCDPISGHVSLYWYRQALGQGPEFLTYFNYEAQQDKSGLPNDRFSAERPEGSISTLTIQRTEQRDSAMYRCASSFLAGASYNEQFFGPGTRLTVL.

This chain uses TRBV28 with TRBJ1-2; 7 positions agree with TRBD1. This CDR3 comprises 15 residues. CDR1 is MDHEN, CDR2 SYDVKM, per germline. Trimming took 7 bases from V and 0 from J; bases not matched to a gene: 8. CDR3 in DNA: TGTGCCAGCATAGGACAGGTCCGAGCTAACTATGGCTACACCTTC. This sequence encodes CASIGQVRANYGYTF.

V gene TRBV7-3 combines with J gene TRBJ2-1; a possible D gene is TRBD2 (5 bases). The CDR3 is 13 amino acids. Germline-derived CDR1 and CDR2 are SGHTA and FQGTGA. Trimming left V 4 bases short and J 4 bases short, with 8 bases between. CDR3 amino acids: CASSYRGYNEQFF. CDR3 coding DNA: TGTGCCAGCAGCTATCGGGGATACAATGAGCAGTTCTTC. Filled out from reference TRBV7-3 and TRBJ2-1, the complete variable domain reads GAGVSQTPSNKVTEKGKYVELRCDPISGHTALYWYRQSLGQGPEFLIYFQGTGAADDSGLPNDRFFAVRPEGSVSTLKIQRTERGDSAVYLCASSYRGYNEQFFGPGTRLTVL.

The genes are TRBV7-9 and TRBJ1-2; possible D gene TRBD1, 5 bases. The V end was cut by 6 bases, the J end by 4 bases, with 12 bases between. CDR3 length: 13 residues. Germline V CDR1 and CDR2: SEHNR, FQNEAQ (reference sequence). The CDR3 protein is CASSPQGPYGYTF. As DNA, the CDR3 is TGTGCCAGCAGTCCTCAGGGACCCTATGGCTACACCTTC. Based on the CDR3 plus reference TRBV7-9 and TRBJ1-2, the full variable domain is DTGVSQNPRHKITKRGQNVTFRCDPISEHNRLYWYRQTLGQGPEFLTYFQNEAQLEKSRLLSDRFSAERPKGSFSTLEIQRTEQGDSAMYLCASSPQGPYGYTFGSGTRLTVV.

This sequence joins TRBV6-5 and TRBJ1-2; 7 bases align to TRBD1. This CDR3 comprises 13 residues. V lost 6 bases to trimming and J lost 6 bases; unmatched junction nucleotides: 7. Germline-derived CDR1 and CDR2 are MNHEY and SVGAGI. In DNA form, the CDR3 reads TGTGCCAGCAGGGCGACAGGGTGGGATGGCTACACCTTC. Translating gives CASRATGWDGYTF.

V and J are TRBV2 and TRBJ2-1; 12 nucleotides line up with TRBD2. The CDR3 runs to 15 residues. CDR1 is SNHLY and CDR2 is FYNNEI in the germline V gene. V gave up 8 bases and J gave up 4 bases; unmatched junction bases: 6. In nucleotides, the CDR3 is TGTGCCAGCGTCCCCGGGACTAGCGGGTACAATGAGCAGTTCTTC. Translating it yields CASVPGTSGYNEQFF.

This clone has only one observation. The rearrangement uses TRBV5-1 and TRBJ2-7; D remains unclear. There are 14 residues in the CDR3. Germline V CDR1 and CDR2: SGHRS, YFSETQ. V was cut by 2 bases and J by 0 bases, with 9 bases left in between. The CDR3 loop reads CASSLYGLSYEQYF. The CDR3 coding sequence is TGCGCCAGCAGCTTATACGGCCTCTCCTACGAGCAGTACTTC.

J is TRBJ1-5 and V is TRBV30; 7 nucleotides match TRBD1. The germline V gene encodes CDR1 GTSNPN and CDR2 SVGIG (reference sequence). J lost 3 bases, V lost 0 bases, and 5 bases had no gene match. The CDR3 length is 15 residues. In nucleotides, the CDR3 is TGTGCCTGGAGTGTACAAACAGGGGACAATCAGCCCCAGCATTTT. It is translated as CAWSVQTGDNQPQHF.

This clone was detected only once. The chain couples TRBV20-1 to TRBJ2-7, with D unclear. The CDR3 length is 11 residues. CDR1 DFQATT and CDR2 SNEGSKA come from the germline V gene (reference sequence). CDR3 nucleotides: TGCAGCCTCTTAAGGCGCTACGAGCAGTACTTC. Encoded protein: CSLLRRYEQYF.

As to this clone: Other nucleotide sequences in the sample specify the same CDR3. V usage is TRBV6-1 and J usage is TRBJ1-2, with no clear D. This CDR3 region has 14 residues. Trimming removed 0 bases at V and 4 bases at J, with 9 bases between. The germline CDR1 and CDR2 sequences are MNHNS and SASEGT. As DNA, the CDR3 is TGTGCCAGCAGTGAAGCAACGGGGTTCTATGGCTACACCTTC. It translates to CASSEATGFYGYTF.

The chain combines TRBV7-6 with TRBJ2-7; D is undetermined. V lost 5 bases and J 9 bases, leaving 26 bases between the germline ends. The CDR3 length is 16 residues. CDR1 is SGHVS and CDR2 is FNYEAQ in the germline V gene. The CDR3 DNA reads as TGTGCCAGCAGCCCGCAGGAGAGTAGCCGGGTCTGGGGGCAGTACTTC. This sequence encodes CASSPQESSRVWGQYF. Looking up the rest from reference TRBV7-6 and TRBJ2-7 gives the full variable domain: GAGVSQSPRYKVTKRGQDVALRCDPISGHVSLYWYRQALGQGPEFLTYFNYEAQQDKSGLPNDRFSAERPEGSISTLTIQRTEQRDSAMYRCASSPQESSRVWGQYFGPGTRLTVT.